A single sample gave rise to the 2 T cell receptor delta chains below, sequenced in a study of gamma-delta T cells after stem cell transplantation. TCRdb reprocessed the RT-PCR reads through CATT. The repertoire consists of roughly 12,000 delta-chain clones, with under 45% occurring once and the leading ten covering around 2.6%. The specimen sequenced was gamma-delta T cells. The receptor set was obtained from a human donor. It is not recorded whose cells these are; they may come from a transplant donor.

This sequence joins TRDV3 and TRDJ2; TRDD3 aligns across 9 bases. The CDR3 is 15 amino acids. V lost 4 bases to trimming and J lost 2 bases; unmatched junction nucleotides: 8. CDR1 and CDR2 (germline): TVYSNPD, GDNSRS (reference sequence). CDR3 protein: CACPEGDTLTAQLFF. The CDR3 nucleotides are TGTGCCTGTCCTGAGGGGGATACCTTGACAGCACAACTCTTCTTT.

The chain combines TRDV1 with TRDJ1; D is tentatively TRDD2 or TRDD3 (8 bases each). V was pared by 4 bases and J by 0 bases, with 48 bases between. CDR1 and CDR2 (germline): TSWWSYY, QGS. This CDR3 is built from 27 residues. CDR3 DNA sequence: TGTGCTCTTGGGGCTCAACCTGCTTCCTACCCGTACTGGGGGTTGATATACCGGCCCCAATACACCGATAAACTCATCTTT. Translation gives CALGAQPASYPYWGLIYRPQYTDKLIF.